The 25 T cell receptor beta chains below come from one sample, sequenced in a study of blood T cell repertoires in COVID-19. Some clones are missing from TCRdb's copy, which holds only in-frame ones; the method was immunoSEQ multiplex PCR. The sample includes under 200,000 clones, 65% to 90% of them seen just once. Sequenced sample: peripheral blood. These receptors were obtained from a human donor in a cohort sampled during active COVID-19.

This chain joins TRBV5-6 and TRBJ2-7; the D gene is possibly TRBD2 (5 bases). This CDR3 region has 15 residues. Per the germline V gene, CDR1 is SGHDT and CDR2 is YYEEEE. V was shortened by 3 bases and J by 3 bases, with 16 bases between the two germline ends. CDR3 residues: CASSSHSGSNYEQYF. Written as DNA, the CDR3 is TGTGCCAGCAGCTCACACAGCGGATCTAACTACGAGCAGTACTTC.

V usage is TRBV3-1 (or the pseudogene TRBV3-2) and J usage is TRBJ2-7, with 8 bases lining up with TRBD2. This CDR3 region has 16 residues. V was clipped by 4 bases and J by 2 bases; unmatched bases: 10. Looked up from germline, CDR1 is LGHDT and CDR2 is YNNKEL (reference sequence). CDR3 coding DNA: TGTGCCAGCAGCCCCCGGGGGGGGAGCTCCCCCTACGAGCAGTACTTC. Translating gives CASSPRGGSSPYEQYF.

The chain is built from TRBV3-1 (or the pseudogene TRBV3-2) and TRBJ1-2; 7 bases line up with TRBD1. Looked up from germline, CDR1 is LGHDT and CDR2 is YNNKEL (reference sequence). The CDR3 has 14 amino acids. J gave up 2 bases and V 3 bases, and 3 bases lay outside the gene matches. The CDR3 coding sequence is TGTGCCAGCAGCCAGGCGGGACAGAACTATGGCTACACCTTC. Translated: CASSQAGQNYGYTF.

The CDR3 DNA follows: TGTGCCAGCAGCCCGACAGGGGGGGCGAAAGAGACCCAGTACTTC. Its protein is CASSPTGGAKETQYF. J is TRBJ2-5 and V is TRBV27, with 9 bases aligning to TRBD1. Germline V gene sequence: CDR1 MNHEY, CDR2 SMNVEV (reference sequence). The V and J ends lost 6 bases and 3 bases, in that order; junction bases with no gene match: 8. The CDR3 sequence is 15 residues long.

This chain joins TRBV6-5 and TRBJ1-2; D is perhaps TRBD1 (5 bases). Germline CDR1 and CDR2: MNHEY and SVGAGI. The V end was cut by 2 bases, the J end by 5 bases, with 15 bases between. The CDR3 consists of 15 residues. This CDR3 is CASSYRDQGGYGYTF. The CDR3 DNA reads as TGTGCCAGCAGTTACCGAGACCAGGGAGGGTATGGCTACACCTTC.

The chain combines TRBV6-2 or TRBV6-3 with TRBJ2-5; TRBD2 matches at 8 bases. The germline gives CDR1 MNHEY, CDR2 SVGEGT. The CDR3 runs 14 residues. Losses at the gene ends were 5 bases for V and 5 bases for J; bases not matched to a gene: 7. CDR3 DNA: TGTGCCAGCAGTCGTATAAGCGGGGGCGAGACCCAGTACTTC. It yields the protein CASSRISGGETQYF.

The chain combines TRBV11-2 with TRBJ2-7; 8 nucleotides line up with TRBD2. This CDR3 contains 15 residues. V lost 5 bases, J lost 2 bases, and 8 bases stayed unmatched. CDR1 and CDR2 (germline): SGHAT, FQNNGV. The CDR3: CASSPSGLAAYEQYF. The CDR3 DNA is TGTGCCAGCAGCCCTTCCGGACTAGCAGCCTACGAGCAGTACTTC.

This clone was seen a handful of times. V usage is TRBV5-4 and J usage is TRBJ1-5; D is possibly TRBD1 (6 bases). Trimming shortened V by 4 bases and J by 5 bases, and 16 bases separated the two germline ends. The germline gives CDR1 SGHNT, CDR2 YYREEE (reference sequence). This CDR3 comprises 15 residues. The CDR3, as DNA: TGTGCCAGCAGCCGCGATCAGGGGACCTATCAGCCCCAGCATTTT. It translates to CASSRDQGTYQPQHF.

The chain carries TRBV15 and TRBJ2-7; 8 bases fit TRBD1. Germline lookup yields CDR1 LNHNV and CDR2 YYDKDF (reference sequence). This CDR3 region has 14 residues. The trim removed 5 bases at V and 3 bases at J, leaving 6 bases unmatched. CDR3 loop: CATSARTGNYEQYF. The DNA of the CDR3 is TGTGCCACCAGCGCCCGGACAGGGAACTACGAGCAGTACTTC.

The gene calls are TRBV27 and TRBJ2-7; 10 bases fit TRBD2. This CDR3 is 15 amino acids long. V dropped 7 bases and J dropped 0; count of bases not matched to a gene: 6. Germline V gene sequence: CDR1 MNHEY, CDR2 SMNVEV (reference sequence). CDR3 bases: TGTGCCAGCACCCGGACTAGCGGAGCCTCCTACGAGCAGTACTTC. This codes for CASTRTSGASYEQYF.

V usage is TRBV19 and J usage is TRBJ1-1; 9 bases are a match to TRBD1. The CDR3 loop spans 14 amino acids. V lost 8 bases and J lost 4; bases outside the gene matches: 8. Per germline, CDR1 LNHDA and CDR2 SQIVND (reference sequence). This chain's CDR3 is CASRTGVIGTEAFF. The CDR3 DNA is TGTGCCAGTCGGACAGGGGTTATAGGCACTGAAGCTTTCTTT.

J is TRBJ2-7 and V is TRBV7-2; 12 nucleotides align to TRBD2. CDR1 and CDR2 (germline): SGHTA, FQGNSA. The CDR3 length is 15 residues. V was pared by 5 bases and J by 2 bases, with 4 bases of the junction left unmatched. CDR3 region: CASSTGLAGTYEQYF. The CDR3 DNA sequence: TGTGCCAGCAGCACCGGACTAGCGGGGACCTACGAGCAGTACTTC.

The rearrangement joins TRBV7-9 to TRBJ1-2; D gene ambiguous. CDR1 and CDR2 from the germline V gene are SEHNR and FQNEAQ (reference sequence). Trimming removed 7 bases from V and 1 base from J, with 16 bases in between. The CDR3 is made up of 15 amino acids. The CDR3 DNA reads TGTGCCAGCACCAGACGTTCGGAGGATAACTATGGCTACACCTTC. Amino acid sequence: CASTRRSEDNYGYTF.

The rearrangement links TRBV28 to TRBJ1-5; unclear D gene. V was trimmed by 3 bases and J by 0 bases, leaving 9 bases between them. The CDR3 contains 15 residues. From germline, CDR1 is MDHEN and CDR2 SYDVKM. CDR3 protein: CASSFRSNSNQPQHF. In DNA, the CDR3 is TGTGCCAGCAGTTTTCGGAGCAATAGCAATCAGCCCCAGCATTTT.

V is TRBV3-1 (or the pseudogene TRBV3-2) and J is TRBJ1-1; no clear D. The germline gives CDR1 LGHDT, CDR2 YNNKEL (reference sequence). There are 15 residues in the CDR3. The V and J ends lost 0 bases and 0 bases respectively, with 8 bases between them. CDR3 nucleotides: TGTGCCAGCAGCCAAGAATCCCTTATGAACACTGAAGCTTTCTTT. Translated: CASSQESLMNTEAFF.

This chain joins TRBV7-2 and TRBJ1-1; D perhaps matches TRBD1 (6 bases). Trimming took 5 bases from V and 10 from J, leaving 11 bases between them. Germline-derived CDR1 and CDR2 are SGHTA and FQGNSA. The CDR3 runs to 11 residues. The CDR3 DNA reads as TGTGCCAGCAGCCGAGACAGGTCAGCTTTCTTT. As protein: CASSRDRSAFF.

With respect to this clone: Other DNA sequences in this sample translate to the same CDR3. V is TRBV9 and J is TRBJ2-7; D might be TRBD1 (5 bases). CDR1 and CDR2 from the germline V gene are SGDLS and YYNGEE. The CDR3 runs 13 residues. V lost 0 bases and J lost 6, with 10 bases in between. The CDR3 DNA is TGTGCCAGCAGCGTAGAGGGGCAGACCGAGCAGTACTTC. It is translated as CASSVEGQTEQYF.

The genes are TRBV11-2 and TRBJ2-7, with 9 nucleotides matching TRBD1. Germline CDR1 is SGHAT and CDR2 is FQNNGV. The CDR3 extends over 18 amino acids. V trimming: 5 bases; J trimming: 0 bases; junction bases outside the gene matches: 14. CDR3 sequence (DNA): TGTGCCAGCAGCCCCGATATCACAGGGGGCGCTTACTCCTACGAGCAGTACTTC. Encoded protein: CASSPDITGGAYSYEQYF. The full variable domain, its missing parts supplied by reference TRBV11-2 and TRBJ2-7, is EAGVAQSPRYKIIEKRQSVAFWCNPISGHATLYWYQQILGQGPKLLIQFQNNGVVDDSQLPKDRFSAERLKGVDSTLKIQPAKLEDSAVYLCASSPDITGGAYSYEQYFGPGTRLTVT.

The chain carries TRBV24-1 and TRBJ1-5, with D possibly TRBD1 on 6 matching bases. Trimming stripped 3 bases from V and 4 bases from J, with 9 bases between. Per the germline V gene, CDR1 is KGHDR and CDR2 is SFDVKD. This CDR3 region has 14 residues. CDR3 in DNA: TGTGCCACCAGTGATGGGGGGGCAAATCAGCCCCAGCATTTT. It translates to CATSDGGANQPQHF.

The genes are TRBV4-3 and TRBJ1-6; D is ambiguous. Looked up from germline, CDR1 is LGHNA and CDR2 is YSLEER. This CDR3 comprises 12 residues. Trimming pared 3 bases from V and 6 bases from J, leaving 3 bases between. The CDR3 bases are TGCGCCAGCAGCCACGTTAATTCACCCCTCCACTTT. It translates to CASSHVNSPLHF.

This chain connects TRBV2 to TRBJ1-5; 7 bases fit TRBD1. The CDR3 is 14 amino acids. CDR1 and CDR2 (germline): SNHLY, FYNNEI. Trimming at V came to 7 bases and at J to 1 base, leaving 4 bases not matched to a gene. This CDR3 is CASNQGGSNQPQHF. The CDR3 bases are TGTGCCAGCAACCAAGGGGGCAGCAATCAGCCCCAGCATTTT.

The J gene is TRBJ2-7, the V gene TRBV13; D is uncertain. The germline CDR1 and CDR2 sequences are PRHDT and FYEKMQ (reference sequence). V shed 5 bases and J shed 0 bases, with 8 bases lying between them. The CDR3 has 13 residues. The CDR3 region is CASSPTSSYEQYF. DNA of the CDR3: TGTGCCAGCAGCCCGACATCCTCCTACGAGCAGTACTTC.

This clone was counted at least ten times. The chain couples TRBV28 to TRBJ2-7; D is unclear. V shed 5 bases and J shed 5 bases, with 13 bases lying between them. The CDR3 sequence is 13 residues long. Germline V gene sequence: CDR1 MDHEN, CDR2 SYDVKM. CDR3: CASSPRLSHEQYF. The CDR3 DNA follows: TGTGCCAGCAGTCCCAGACTGAGCCACGAGCAGTACTTC.

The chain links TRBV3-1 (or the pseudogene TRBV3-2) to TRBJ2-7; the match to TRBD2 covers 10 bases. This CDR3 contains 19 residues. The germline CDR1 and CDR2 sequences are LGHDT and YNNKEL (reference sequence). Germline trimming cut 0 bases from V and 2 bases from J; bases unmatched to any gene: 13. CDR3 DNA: TGTGCCAGCAGCCAAGATCCTAGCGGGGGAACCTACCAAACCTACGAGCAGTACTTC. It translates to CASSQDPSGGTYQTYEQYF.

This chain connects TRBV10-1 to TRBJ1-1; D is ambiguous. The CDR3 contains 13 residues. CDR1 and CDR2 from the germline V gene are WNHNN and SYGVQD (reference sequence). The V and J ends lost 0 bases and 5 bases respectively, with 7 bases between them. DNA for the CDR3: TGCGCCAGCAGTGAGTCGGGAGCTACTGAAGCTTTCTTT. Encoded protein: CASSESGATEAFF.